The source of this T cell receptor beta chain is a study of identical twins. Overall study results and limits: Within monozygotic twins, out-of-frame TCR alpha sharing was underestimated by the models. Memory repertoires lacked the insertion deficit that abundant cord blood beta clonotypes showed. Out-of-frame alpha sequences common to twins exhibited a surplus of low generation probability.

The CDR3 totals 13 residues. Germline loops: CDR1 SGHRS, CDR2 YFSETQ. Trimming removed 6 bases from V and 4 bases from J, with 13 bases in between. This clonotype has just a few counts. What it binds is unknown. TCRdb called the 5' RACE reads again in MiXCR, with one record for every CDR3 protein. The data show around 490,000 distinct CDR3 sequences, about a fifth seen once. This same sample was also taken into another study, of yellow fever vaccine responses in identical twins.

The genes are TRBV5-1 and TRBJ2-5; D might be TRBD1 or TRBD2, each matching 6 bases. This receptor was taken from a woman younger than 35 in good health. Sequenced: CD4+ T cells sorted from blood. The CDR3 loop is CASMLGGGETQYF. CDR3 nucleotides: TGCGCCAGCATGCTAGGAGGGGGAGAGACCCAGTACTTC.